This TCR beta chain was sequenced for a study of T cell responses to AZD1222 COVID-19 vaccine (dated by TCRdb to about 2021). Some background on the complete study: AZD1222 recipients given second doses at about 4 weeks or at about 12 weeks were pooled, since spike-specific TCR depth and breadth were not found to differ between the two schedules. A total of approximately 240 trial participants underwent TCR sequencing, of whom 207 received two doses of AZD1222 and about 25 received two doses of the MenACWY control vaccine. Enrollment into the trials was organized by age into subgroups of 18-55, 56-69 and 70-plus years, and those subgroups contained about 160, 30 and 59 TCR-sequenced participants, respectively. Beyond this particular receptor, the publication reports: After two AZD1222 doses, both the breadth and the depth of spike-specific TCRs were significantly higher than at day 0 and than in MenACWY recipients. Epitopes outside the regions mutated in the B.1.351 and B.1.1.7 variants were reportedly recognized by nearly half of the unique spike-specific TCRs. Vaccine-associated CD4 TCRs spanned the whole spike protein, with dominant responses in regions 160-218 and 743-854. No day 14 peak-response samples were available, so repertoires were characterized only after the peak T cell response. Most participants were white British and females outnumbered males, and the authors suggested that clonal diversity may have been underestimated. In the small 56-69-year group, the increase in depth fell short of significance, most likely because of low power. Conclusions about previously exposed vaccinees are limited because only a handful of AZD1222 recipients were SARS-CoV-2 seropositive at baseline.

The sample's time point label, decoded: baseline before first vaccination. The vaccinee samples were drawn from two UK trials, COV001 and COV002, one of which was a single-blind randomized controlled phase 2/3 trial testing AZD1222 (ChAdOx1 nCoV-19) in healthy adults. For TCRbeta chain sequencing, PBMC samples were collected from trial participants at day 0 and at day 28 after the second dose. Based on the germline V gene, the CDR1 and CDR2 sequences are MNHEY and SVGEGT. Inclusive of the bounding cysteine and phenylalanine, the CDR3 is 16 residues long. Here the CDR3 DNA is all that survives: 48 bases in frame from base 1. Trimming takes 0 bases from V and 5 bases from J, and the germline ends sit 16 bases apart. The CDR3 regions of human TCRbeta chains were analyzed by immunosequencing. The published analysis was carried out like this. TCRs in the repertoires were matched against a reference library of SARS-CoV-2-specific TCRs that had been generated with the MIRA antigen-specificity platform. Breadth was defined as the fraction of unique TCRs that were SARS-CoV-2-associated, and depth was defined as the fraction of total T cells that were SARS-CoV-2-associated. Using the MIRA data, every spike-specific TCR was mapped to the spike region that the TCR reacted to and assigned to either a CD4 or a CD8 class. Log10-transformed breadth and depth values were compared by one-way ANOVA with Sidak's multiple comparisons tests. This is the immuneACCESS table as TCRdb keeps it, with only in-frame sequences that have V and J called. A part of the clones is gone; compared with another copy, unresolved V genes explain less than half, and the rest is unexplained. For V, J and clone size, that table is used; D and trimming come from the DNA. The sample table records around 110,000 clones; more than 75% of these occur just once. In total, the top ten clones hold 7.5% to 8% of the sample.

As concerns this clone: Its specific antigen is unknown. The record has no base qualities; no much larger clone is one base away.

Sequenced here: peripheral blood, sampled on day 0 of AZD1222 vaccination. The receptor chain draws on TRBV6-2 or TRBV6-3 and TRBJ2-5; possibly the D gene is TRBD2, per 5 matching bases. The source is an adult in good health. The DNA is TGTGCCAGCAGTTACTCGCGGCGGACTTCCTCCGAGACCCAGTACTTC. The translation is CASSYSRRTSSETQYF.